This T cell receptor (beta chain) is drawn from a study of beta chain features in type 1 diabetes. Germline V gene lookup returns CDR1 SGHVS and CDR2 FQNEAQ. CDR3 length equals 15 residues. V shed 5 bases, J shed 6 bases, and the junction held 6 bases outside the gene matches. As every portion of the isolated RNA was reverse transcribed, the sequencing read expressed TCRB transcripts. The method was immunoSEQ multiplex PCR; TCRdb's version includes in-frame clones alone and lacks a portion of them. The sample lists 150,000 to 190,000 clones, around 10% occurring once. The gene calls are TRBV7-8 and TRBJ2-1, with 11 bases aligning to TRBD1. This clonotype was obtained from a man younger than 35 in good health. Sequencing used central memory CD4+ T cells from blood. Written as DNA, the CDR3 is TGTGCCAGCAGCGGCGGACAGGGGGCCGGCAATGAGCAGTTCTTC. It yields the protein CASSGGQGAGNEQFF. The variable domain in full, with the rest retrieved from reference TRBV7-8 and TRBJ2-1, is GAGVSQSPRYKVAKRGQDVALRCDPISGHVSLFWYQQALGQGPEFLTYFQNEAQLDKSGLPSDRFFAERPEGSVSTLKIQRTQQEDSAVYLCASSGGQGAGNEQFFGPGTRLTVL.